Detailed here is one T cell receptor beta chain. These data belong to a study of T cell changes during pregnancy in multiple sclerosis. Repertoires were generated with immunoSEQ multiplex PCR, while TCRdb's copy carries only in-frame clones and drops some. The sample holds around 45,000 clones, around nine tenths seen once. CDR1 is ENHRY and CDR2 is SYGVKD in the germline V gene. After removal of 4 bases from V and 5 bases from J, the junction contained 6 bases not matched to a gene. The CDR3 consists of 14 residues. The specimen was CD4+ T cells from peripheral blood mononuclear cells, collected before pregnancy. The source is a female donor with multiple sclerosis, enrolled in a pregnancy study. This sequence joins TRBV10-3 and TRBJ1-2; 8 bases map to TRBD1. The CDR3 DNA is TGTGCCATCAGTGCACGGCAGGGGGCGTATGGCTACACCTTC. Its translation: CAISARQGAYGYTF.